This T cell receptor (beta chain) was sequenced during a study of T cells after yellow fever vaccination. Study-wide background: SMART-Seq v4 Ultra Low Input prepared libraries from low-cell fractions.

This clonotype was picked up a small number of times. TCRdb called the 5' RACE reads again in MiXCR, with one record for every CDR3 protein. The profile shows a few hundred thousand distinct CDR3 sequences, 3.6% of them singletons. The sequencing used PBMCs, collected on the day of the yellow fever booster vaccination. The TCR sequence derives from a young man who received the YFV17D yellow fever vaccine.

The CDR3 bases are TGCAGCGTTGCGCGGCAGGAGGCCTACGAGCAGTACTTC. This codes for CSVARQEAYEQYF. The V call is TRBV29-1, the J call TRBJ2-7, with a tentative D call TRBD2 (5 bases). Trimming took 4 bases from V and 2 from J, leaving 12 bases between them. The CDR3 runs to 13 residues. CDR1 is SQVTM and CDR2 is ANQGSEA in the germline V gene.